There are a few counts of the clone carrying this T cell receptor beta chain. Germline V gives CDR1 SGHDT, CDR2 YYEEEE. The trim removed 4 bases at V and 3 bases at J, leaving 8 bases unmatched. This CDR3 is built from 15 residues. Unique molecular identifiers were attached to individual cDNA molecules. A single record per CDR3 protein comes from TCRdb applying MiXCR to the 5' RACE reads. Of tens of thousands of distinct CDR3 sequences listed, 10% to 15% are singletons. These data originate in a study of early T cells in non-severe SARS-CoV-2 infection. As for the study in general: Chains stayed unpaired after sequencing of bulk RNA from unsorted whole blood.

The V call is TRBV5-6, the J call TRBJ2-7; TRBD1 aligns across 9 bases. The sequenced sample was whole blood. The receptor was isolated from an adult who was a healthcare worker with PCR-confirmed SARS-CoV-2 infection or an uninfected control (not recorded which). Here the CDR3 reads CASSGRDREIYEQYF. The DNA of the CDR3 is TGTGCCAGCAGCGGCCGGGACAGGGAAATCTACGAGCAGTACTTC.